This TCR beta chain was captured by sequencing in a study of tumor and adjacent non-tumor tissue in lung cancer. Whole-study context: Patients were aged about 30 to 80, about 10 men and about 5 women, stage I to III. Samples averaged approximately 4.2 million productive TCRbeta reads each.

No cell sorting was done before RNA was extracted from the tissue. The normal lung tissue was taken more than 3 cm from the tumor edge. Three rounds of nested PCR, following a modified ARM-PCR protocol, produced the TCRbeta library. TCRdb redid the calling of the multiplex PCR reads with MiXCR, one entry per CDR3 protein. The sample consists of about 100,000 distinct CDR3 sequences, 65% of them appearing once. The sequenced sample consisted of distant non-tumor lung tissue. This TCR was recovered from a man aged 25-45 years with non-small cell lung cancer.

DNA for the CDR3: TGCGCCAGCAGCCGGGATGAGACGGGAGGTACGTGCGAGCAGTACTTC. It codes for CASSRDETGGTCEQYF. The rearrangement joins TRBV4-1 to TRBJ2-7; 7 bases line up with TRBD2. The CDR3 has 16 residues. V gave up 4 bases and J gave up 6 bases; unmatched junction bases: 15. Germline values: CDR1 MGHRA, CDR2 YSYEKL.